This TCR beta chain was retrieved from a study of blood T cells in healthy people across ages. Primers used in a second PCR of roughly 6 to 11 cycles were a sample-barcoded 5' primer and a J-beta primer mix. Samples each returned at least 2.5 million CDR3-containing paired-end reads. One entry per CDR3 protein, called by TCRdb with MiXCR from the 5' RACE reads. The sample has around 1.5 million distinct CDR3 sequences, around 42% seen once. Germline V gene lookup returns CDR1 LGHNA and CDR2 YNFKEQ. The CDR3 has 16 amino acids. Losses at the gene ends were 4 bases for V and 2 bases for J; bases not matched to a gene: 5.

Material: blood. The rearrangement links TRBV4-2 to TRBJ2-3; TRBD2 matches 11 bases. The receptor comes from a woman between 18 and 29 years old in good health. The DNA for the CDR3 is TGTGCCAGCAGCCTTAGCGGGGGGGACCACACAGATACGCAGTATTTT. Translating gives CASSLSGGDHTDTQYF.